Listed below are T cell receptor beta chains from one sample, sequenced in a study of shared clonotypes between healthy human individuals. Generated by immunoSEQ multiplex PCR, the TCRdb table keeps only in-frame clones and is missing some. The sample consists of about 380,000 clones, about 96% of them appearing once. Sequenced material: memory CD8+ T cells sorted from blood. These receptors all stem from a man aged 25-45 years in good health. Each CDR3 is given with its conserved first and last residue. D genes are given only for firm matches. Clone size is given for some rows only: seen once, a few or many times, or a class if the clone is expanded.

v_gene	j_gene	abundance	d_gene	CDR3aa	CDR3nt
TRBV6-1	TRBJ1-1	NA	NA	CASSDHLNTEAFF	TGTGCCAGCAGTGACCACTTGAACACTGAAGCTTTCTTT
TRBV4-2	TRBJ1-4	NA	NA	CASSQATRGAGNEKLFF	TGTGCCAGCAGCCAAGCCACCAGGGGAGCGGGCAATGAAAAACTGTTTTTT
TRBV6-4	TRBJ2-7	NA	NA	CASSLGQNYEQYF	TGTGCCAGCAGTCTGGGACAAAACTACGAGCAGTACTTC
TRBV5-6	TRBJ2-1	NA	NA	CASSFRTASPYNEQFF	TGTGCCAGCAGCTTTCGGACAGCAAGCCCCTACAATGAGCAGTTCTTC
TRBV14	TRBJ2-1	once	TRBD2	CASSRPLAAEQFF	TGTGCCAGCAGCCGCCCACTAGCGGCTGAGCAGTTCTTC
TRBV13	TRBJ2-7	NA	NA	CASSLEIRNYEQYF	TGTGCCAGCAGCTTAGAGATCAGAAATTACGAGCAGTACTTC
TRBV4-1	TRBJ2-5	NA	NA	CASSQDASQETQYF	TGCGCCAGCAGCCAAGACGCTTCCCAAGAGACCCAGTACTTC
TRBV30	TRBJ1-1	NA	NA	CASNPPEGRSYMNTEAFF	TGTGCCTCCAACCCCCCGGAAGGCAGGTCATACATGAACACTGAAGCTTTCTTT
TRBV7-9	TRBJ2-7	NA	NA	CASGSGYYEQYF	TGTGCCAGCGGCTCGGGGTACTACGAGCAGTACTTC
TRBV28	TRBJ2-7	NA	NA	CASSDGTYEQYF	TGTGCCAGCAGTGACGGAACCTACGAGCAGTACTTC
TRBV7-8	TRBJ2-3	NA	NA	CASSLVFGSTDTQYF	TGTGCCAGCAGCTTAGTTTTTGGAAGCACAGATACGCAGTATTTT
TRBV7-9	TRBJ2-2	NA	NA	CASSLSGWSTGELFF	TGTGCCAGCAGCTTAAGTGGTTGGAGCACCGGGGAGCTGTTTTTT
TRBV6-1	TRBJ2-7	NA	NA	CASSHGSPFRPYF	TGTGCCAGCAGTCACGGGAGCCCGTTCCGTCCGTACTTC
TRBV5-1	TRBJ2-5	NA	TRBD1	CASSITGAQETQYF	TGCGCCAGCAGCATAACAGGGGCCCAAGAGACCCAGTACTTC
TRBV4-1	TRBJ1-2	NA	NA	CASSQVPGEGYGYTF	TGCGCCAGCAGCCAAGTACCGGGAGAGGGCTATGGCTACACCTTC
TRBV28	TRBJ2-5	NA	NA	CASSPPRGRETQYF	TGTGCCAGCAGTCCCCCCCGGGGACGGGAGACCCAGTACTTC
TRBV28	TRBJ1-5	NA	NA	CASSLLRNQPQHF	TGTGCCAGCAGTTTATTGAGGAATCAGCCCCAGCATTTT
TRBV30	TRBJ2-1	once	NA	CAWSLRDEQFF	TGTGCCTGGAGCCTTAGAGATGAGCAGTTCTTC
TRBV5-1	TRBJ2-1	NA	NA	CASSRAGGFNEQFF	TGCGCCAGCAGTAGGGCGGGCGGTTTCAATGAGCAGTTCTTC